These 22 T cell receptor beta chains were all obtained from the same sample, sequenced in a study of blood T cell repertoires in COVID-19. Assay used: immunoSEQ multiplex PCR; TCRdb lists only in-frame clones, some missing. The sample has approximately 140,000 clones, about 87% seen once; the top ten hold around 26%. The sample comprised peripheral blood. The receptor source for this set is a human donor in a cohort sampled during active COVID-19.

This chain uses TRBV18 with TRBJ2-2; 8 bases fit TRBD1. CDR1 and CDR2 (germline): KGHSH, LQKENI. V trimming: 4 bases; J trimming: 5 bases; junction bases outside the gene matches: 6. The CDR3 extends over 15 amino acids. The CDR3 region is CASSLRTGYTGELFF. The CDR3 coding sequence is TGTGCCAGCTCACTGAGGACAGGGTATACCGGGGAGCTGTTTTTT.

J is TRBJ2-5 and V is TRBV7-6; 13 nucleotides line up with TRBD2. The CDR3 contains 17 residues. V lost 0 bases and J lost 1; bases outside the gene matches: 2. The germline CDR1 and CDR2 sequences are SGHVS and FNYEAQ. CDR3 in DNA: TGTGCCAGCAGCTTAGCAGGGACTAGCGGGGTCCAAGAGACCCAGTACTTC. Translated: CASSLAGTSGVQETQYF.

The rearrangement uses TRBV6-2 or TRBV6-3 and TRBJ1-5; 7 bases fit TRBD1. V shed 2 bases and J 2 bases; nucleotides not matched to a gene: 6. The CDR3 runs to 16 residues. Germline V CDR1 and CDR2: MNHEY, SVGEGT. This CDR3 reads CASSYRRDRGNQPQHF. In DNA, the CDR3 is TGTGCCAGCAGTTACCGACGGGACAGAGGCAATCAGCCCCAGCATTTT.

The J gene is TRBJ2-7, the V gene TRBV6-5; D is uncertain. Trimming left V 3 bases short and J 2 bases short, with 11 bases between. The CDR3 is made up of 14 amino acids. Per germline, CDR1 MNHEY and CDR2 SVGAGI. CDR3 region: CASSYARGTYEQYF. CDR3 DNA: TGTGCCAGCAGTTATGCTCGAGGAACCTACGAGCAGTACTTC.

The chain carries TRBV5-6 and TRBJ1-1; D uncertain. Trimming removed 0 bases at V and 7 bases at J, with 16 bases between. In germline, CDR1 is SGHDT, CDR2 YYEEEE. The CDR3 totals 15 residues. The CDR3 is CASSLVSWADNEAFF. CDR3 sequence (DNA): TGTGCCAGCAGCTTGGTCAGTTGGGCAGACAATGAAGCTTTCTTT.

The CDR3 region is CASSPSGAYNEQFF. DNA of the CDR3: TGTGCCAGCAGCCCAAGCGGGGCCTACAATGAGCAGTTCTTC. The chain recombines TRBV7-3 with TRBJ2-1; TRBD2 agrees at 7 bases. The V gene end was trimmed by 5 bases and the J gene end by 2 bases; junction bases not matched to a gene: 3. This CDR3 comprises 14 residues. The germline V gene encodes CDR1 SGHTA and CDR2 FQGTGA.

Note on this clone: Other DNA sequences from this sample encode an identical CDR3 as well. This chain joins TRBV9 and TRBJ1-2; D not certain. The germline V and J ends were trimmed by 0 bases and 5 bases, with 11 bases remaining between them. The CDR3 loop spans 14 amino acids. Germline CDR1 reads SGDLS; CDR2 reads YYNGEE. The CDR3 region has the DNA TGTGCCAGCAGCGTAGAGCAAGCCCCTTATGGCTACACCTTC. This codes for CASSVEQAPYGYTF.

The table lists this clone with a few counts. This chain uses TRBV13 with TRBJ2-7; D unresolved. Trimming stripped 5 bases from V and 3 bases from J, with 11 bases between. The CDR3 is 13 amino acids. CDR1 and CDR2 from the germline V gene are PRHDT and FYEKMQ (reference sequence). CDR3 residues: CASSHTASYEQYF. The CDR3, as DNA: TGTGCCAGCAGCCATACGGCTAGCTACGAGCAGTACTTC.

The chain carries TRBV18 and TRBJ2-3, with 12 positions matching TRBD2. Per the germline V gene, CDR1 is KGHSH and CDR2 is LQKENI. The J segment lost 4 bases and the V segment lost 2 bases, leaving 13 bases of the junction unmatched. This CDR3 contains 19 residues. CDR3 bases: TGTGCCAGCTCACCAACCGGATCTAGCGGGGGGGCCAGCGCAGATACGCAGTATTTT. Translated, it gives CASSPTGSSGGASADTQYF.

This chain links TRBV18 with TRBJ1-2; TRBD1 matches at 10 bases. This CDR3 region has 15 residues. V dropped 4 bases and J dropped 6; count of bases not matched to a gene: 8. Germline loops: CDR1 KGHSH, CDR2 LQKENI. The CDR3 sequence: CASSQDRQGANGYTF. The DNA for the CDR3 is TGTGCCAGCTCACAAGACCGACAGGGGGCGAATGGCTACACCTTC.

The chain recombines TRBV7-2 with TRBJ1-1; tentative D call: TRBD1 (5 bases). The germline CDR1 and CDR2 sequences are SGHTA and FQGNSA. The V and J ends lost 5 bases and 3 bases respectively, with 13 bases between them. The CDR3 spans 14 residues. The CDR3, as DNA: TGTGCCAGCAGCCTCCAGGCGGGGGACACTGAAGCTTTCTTT. Its protein product is CASSLQAGDTEAFF.

This chain connects TRBV6-4 to TRBJ2-3, with TRBD2 as a possible D gene (6 bases). Trimming took 0 bases from V and 5 from J, leaving 12 bases between them. Germline CDR1 and CDR2: MRHNA and SNTAGT. The CDR3 is 15 residues long. This chain's CDR3 is CASSDSSRGGDTQYF. CDR3 nucleotide sequence: TGTGCCAGCAGTGACTCCTCTAGGGGAGGAGATACGCAGTATTTT.

The chain uses TRBV9 and TRBJ2-7; 8 bases match TRBD2. There are 15 residues in the CDR3. CDR1 and CDR2 from the germline V gene are SGDLS and YYNGEE. Trimming took 0 bases from V and 5 from J; bases not matched to a gene: 7. CDR3 loop: CASSVDPAGENEQYF. The CDR3, as DNA: TGTGCCAGCAGCGTAGATCCAGCGGGGGAGAACGAGCAGTACTTC.

The chain links TRBV7-9 to TRBJ2-2, with 12 bases that match TRBD2. The CDR3 extends over 19 amino acids. The germline gives CDR1 SEHNR, CDR2 FQNEAQ (reference sequence). V lost 4 bases to trimming and J lost 5 bases; unmatched junction nucleotides: 14. The CDR3 DNA follows: TGTGCCAGCAGCTGGGGACTAGCGGGCGCTTCGGTTATAACCGGGGAGCTGTTTTTT. Amino acids: CASSWGLAGASVITGELFF.

J is TRBJ2-3 and V is TRBV5-1; no firm D call. The V gene lost 2 bases and the J gene lost 0 bases, with 7 bases spanning the gap. Germline CDR1 and CDR2: SGHRS and YFSETQ. The CDR3 length is 14 residues. CDR3 nucleotide sequence: TGCGCCAGCAGCTTCCAGACTAGCACAGATACGCAGTATTTT. This translates into CASSFQTSTDTQYF.

The V and J genes are TRBV15 and TRBJ2-5; D call uncertain. The CDR3 covers 16 residues. V dropped 0 bases and J dropped 3 bases, with 14 bases sitting between them. Germline V CDR1 and CDR2: LNHNV, YYDKDF (reference sequence). CDR3 DNA: TGTGCCACCAGCAGAGATTTAGTATACAGCAAAGAGACCCAGTACTTC. This gives the protein CATSRDLVYSKETQYF.

The V gene is TRBV2, the J gene TRBJ2-4; no clear D gene. CDR1 SNHLY and CDR2 FYNNEI come from the germline V gene. The CDR3 loop spans 13 amino acids. Trimming removed 6 bases from V and 1 base from J, with 7 bases in between. The CDR3 is CASSKEAKNIQYF. The CDR3 nucleotides read TGTGCCAGCAGCAAGGAGGCCAAAAACATTCAGTACTTC.

This rearrangement joins TRBV5-1 to TRBJ2-1, with 7 bases identical to TRBD1. Germline-derived CDR1 and CDR2 are SGHRS and YFSETQ. V lost 0 bases to trimming and J lost 3 bases; unmatched junction nucleotides: 3. The CDR3 consists of 15 residues. The chain's CDR3 is CASSLAGTDYNEQFF. CDR3 nucleotide sequence: TGCGCCAGCAGCTTGGCCGGGACAGACTACAATGAGCAGTTCTTC.

CDR3 residues: CASSPDRVTNEKLFF. The CDR3 nucleotides are TGTGCCAGCTCACCTGACAGGGTAACTAATGAAAAACTGTTTTTT. The rearrangement links TRBV18 to TRBJ1-4; 7 bases agree with TRBD1. V dropped 3 bases and J dropped 1; count of bases not matched to a gene: 2. The CDR3 contains 15 residues. Per germline, CDR1 KGHSH and CDR2 LQKENI.

V is TRBV6-6 and J is TRBJ1-4, with 8 bases aligning to TRBD1. CDR3 length: 15 amino acids. Germline V gene sequence: CDR1 MNHNY, CDR2 SVGAGI (reference sequence). V lost 4 bases to trimming and J lost 5 bases; unmatched junction nucleotides: 6. CDR3 coding DNA: TGTGCCAGCAGTTTTTGGACAGGGCTAAATGAAAAACTGTTTTTT. Amino acids: CASSFWTGLNEKLFF.

V and J are TRBV30 and TRBJ1-2; D gene ambiguous. V was pared by 2 bases and J by 0 bases, with 10 bases between. The CDR3 has 14 residues. Germline loops: CDR1 GTSNPN, CDR2 SVGIG (reference sequence). This chain's CDR3 is CAWSPSLANYGYTF. CDR3 nucleotide sequence: TGTGCCTGGAGTCCTTCATTAGCTAACTATGGCTACACCTTC.

The genes are TRBV7-2 and TRBJ2-5; 8 bases fit TRBD2. Germline lookup yields CDR1 SGHTA and CDR2 FQGNSA. V shed 7 bases and J 4 bases; nucleotides not matched to a gene: 8. The CDR3 is 14 residues long. DNA of the CDR3: TGTGCCAGCAAGCGTCCGGGACTAGGAGAGACCCAGTACTTC. Encoded protein: CASKRPGLGETQYF.